This T cell receptor (beta chain) was obtained from a study of T cell changes during pregnancy in multiple sclerosis. The repertoire was sequenced with immunoSEQ multiplex PCR; TCRdb's copy has only in-frame clones and lacks some. This sample has under 75,000 clones; 80% to 95% occur once, and the top ten carry 2% to 2.5%. Trimming took off 7 bases at V and 0 bases at J, with 16 bases between the two ends. CDR1 SNHLY and CDR2 FYNNEI come from the germline V gene. This CDR3 comprises 15 residues. This TCR derives from a female donor with multiple sclerosis, enrolled in a pregnancy study. Here the sequenced sample was peripheral blood, taken in the first trimester of pregnancy. The V call is TRBV2, the J call TRBJ2-7; possibly TRBD2 for D (5 bases). The CDR3 sequence: CASIPRRADSYEQYF. CDR3 in DNA: TGTGCCAGCATTCCGAGGCGGGCCGACTCCTACGAGCAGTACTTC.